Listed below are T cell receptor beta chains from one sample, sequenced in a study of T cell responses to AZD1222 COVID-19 vaccine. Produced via immunoSEQ multiplex PCR; TCRdb's table is partial and in-frame only. The top ten hold 0.95% to 1.1% of the sample, which has some 200,000 clones, 80% to 95% seen once. The sequenced sample was peripheral blood, obtained 28 days after the second AZD1222 dose. The source is an adult who received the AZD1222 COVID-19 vaccine. CDR3s include the opening cysteine and the closing phenylalanine or tryptophan. A D gene is named only where the DNA matches it firmly. A clone size is listed for some rows: how often the clone was seen (once, few, many), or a class if it is expanded.

j_call | clone_size | d_call | v_call | cdr3_nt | cdr3_aa
TRBJ2-3 | . | . | TRBV5-1 | TGCGCCAGCAGCTTGGAGTCTACAGATACGCAGTATTTT | CASSLESTDTQYF
TRBJ1-4 | once | TRBD1 | TRBV9 | TGTGCCAGCAGCTCTCGGACAGGCGAACATGAAAAACTGTTTTTT | CASSSRTGEHEKLFF
TRBJ1-5 | . | . | TRBV4-1 | TGCGCCAGCAGCCAAGAGAGGGAGTCGGCCCAGCATTTT | CASSQERESAQHF
TRBJ2-4 | . | . | TRBV20-1 | TGCAGTGCTAGTTATGACACCTTAGCCAAAAACATTCAGTACTTC | CSASYDTLAKNIQYF
TRBJ2-1 | . | . | TRBV2 | TGTGCCAGCTGCAGGGGCTCTAGGAATGAGCAGTTCTTC | CASCRGSRNEQFF
TRBJ1-1 | . | . | TRBV12-3/TRBV12-4 | TGTGCCAGCTCCACCGGGACAACCACTGAAGCTTTCTTT | CASSTGTTTEAFF
TRBJ2-2 | . | TRBD1 | TRBV29-1 | TGCAGCGTACCCGGACAGGGGGCGGTCGGGGAGCTGTTTTTT | CSVPGQGAVGELFF
TRBJ1-5 | . | . | TRBV19 | TGTGCCACCGGAGAGATTAGTAGCAATCAGCCCCAGCATTTT | CATGEISSNQPQHF
TRBJ1-2 | once | . | TRBV3-1/TRBV3-2 | TGTGCCAGCAGCGGGGGGCTCGGCTATGGCTACACCTTC | CASSGGLGYGYTF
TRBJ2-7 | . | TRBD1 | TRBV5-6 | TGTGCCAGCAGCGGGACGGACAGGGGAAACTACGAGCAGTACTTC | CASSGTDRGNYEQYF